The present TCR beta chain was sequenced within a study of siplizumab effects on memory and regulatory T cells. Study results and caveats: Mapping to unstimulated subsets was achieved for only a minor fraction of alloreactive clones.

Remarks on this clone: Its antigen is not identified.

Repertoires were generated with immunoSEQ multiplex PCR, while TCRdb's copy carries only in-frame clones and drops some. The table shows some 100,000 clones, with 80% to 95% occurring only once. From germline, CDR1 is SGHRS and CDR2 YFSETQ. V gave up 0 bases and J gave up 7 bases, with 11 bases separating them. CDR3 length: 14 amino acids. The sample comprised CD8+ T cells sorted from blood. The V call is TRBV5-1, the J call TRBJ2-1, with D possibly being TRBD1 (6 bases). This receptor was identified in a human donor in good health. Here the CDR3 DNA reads TGCGCCAGCAGCTTGGCACAAACAGGGAATGAGCAGTTCTTC. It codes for CASSLAQTGNEQFF.